Listed here are 9 T cell receptor beta chains from one sample, sequenced in a study of tissue T cells after allogeneic stem cell transplantation. TCRdb keeps only in-frame clones here, not all; method: immunoSEQ multiplex PCR. The repertoire holds around 51,000 clones, with around 70% as singletons. Sequenced sample: sorted cells pooled from one or two spleens. These receptors all stem from a pool of C57BL/6 mice in good health.

With respect to this clone: The listed genes are named as in mouse. With the read ending 1 residue before the CDR3 end, the germline J gene is used to fill in that end. The rearrangement joins TRBV3 to TRBJ2-3; 9 nucleotides match TRBD2. V dropped 6 bases and J dropped 3; count of bases not matched to a gene: 4. This CDR3 region has 14 residues. Germline-derived CDR1 and CDR2 are SNHLY and FYNGKV (reference sequence). The CDR3 reads CASRSGTGAETLYF. The DNA read from the CDR3 is TGTGCCAGCAGGTCCGGGACTGGGGCAGAAACGCTGTAT.

Turning to this clone: All gene names here are mouse names. The observed sequence ends 1 residue before the CDR3 terminus, with the missing tail filled in from the germline J gene. The J gene is TRBJ2-4, the V gene TRBV12-2; D not certain. The CDR3 has 14 amino acids. Germline V gene lookup returns CDR1 SGHLS and CDR2 HYDKME. The germline V and J ends were trimmed by 4 bases and 0 bases, with 10 bases remaining between them. The sequenced CDR3 bases are TGTGCCAGCTCCCCGGGGTCTAGTCAAAACACCTTGTAC. Its translation is CASSPGSSQNTLY. The CDR3, in full, reads CASSPGSSQNTLYF.

A note on this clone: Gene labels here are mouse ones. The read terminates 1 residue ahead of where the CDR3 ends, so the germline J gene completes it. The chain carries TRBV15 and TRBJ2-7; 11 bases agree with TRBD2. The CDR3 runs 13 residues. Germline V gene lookup returns CDR1 SGHND and CDR2 FRSKSL. V dropped 7 bases and J dropped 3; count of bases not matched to a gene: 2. The CDR3 loop reads CASKGLGVYEQYF. Incomplete CDR3 DNA: TGTGCCAGCAAGGGACTGGGGGTCTATGAACAGTAC.

As regards this clone: Here the gene names and germline are mouse. The CDR3 extends 1 residue past the end of the read, so its final part is completed from the germline J gene. The chain is built from TRBV16 and TRBJ1-4; 8 bases match TRBD1. The CDR3 consists of 15 residues. Per the germline V gene, CDR1 is SGHSA and CDR2 is FRNQAP. V shed 4 bases, J shed 3 bases, and the junction held 4 bases outside the gene matches. The CDR3 DNA, read in part, is TGTGCAAGCAGCTCGGGACAGGATCCCAACGAAAGATTATTT. It specifies CASSSGQDPNERLF. The whole CDR3 reads CASSSGQDPNERLFF.

As to this clone: All gene names here are mouse names. The read is 1 residue too short to cover the CDR3 end, so that end is filled in from the germline J gene. The rearrangement links TRBV29 to TRBJ1-4; D is undetermined. The CDR3 has 15 amino acids. The germline CDR1 and CDR2 sequences are MSHET and SYDVDS. Trimming shortened V by 0 bases and J by 0 bases, and 5 bases separated the two germline ends. This CDR3 is CASSLSQISNERLFF. The sequenced part of the CDR3 DNA is TGTGCTAGCAGTTTATCGCAGATTTCCAACGAAAGATTATTT.

This clone occurred a few times. Gene names refer to mouse genes. The CDR3 extends 1 residue past the end of the read, so its final part is completed from the germline J gene. Other DNA sequences in this sample translate to the same CDR3. The J gene is TRBJ2-2, the V gene TRBV20; the D gene is possibly TRBD1 (5 bases). Germline values: CDR1 GFQATS, CDR2 STVNSAI. V lost 0 bases and J 1 base, leaving 6 bases between the germline ends. The CDR3 is 14 residues long. Partial CDR3 DNA: TGTGGTGCTAGGGAAGGACAAAACACCGGGCAGCTCTAC. The encoded protein is CGAREGQNTGQLY. The full CDR3 sequence reads CGAREGQNTGQLYF.

For this clone: The gene names here belong to mouse. The CDR3 goes on 1 residue after the read ends, and that part is filled in from the germline J gene. The chain links TRBV2 to TRBJ2-5; no clear D gene. Germline V gene lookup returns CDR1 LGHNA and CDR2 YSYQKL. V was pared by 0 bases and J by 0 bases, with 4 bases between. The CDR3 contains 14 residues. The part of the CDR3 DNA that was read is TGTGCCAGCAGCCAAGACAATAACCAAGACACCCAGTAC. The encoded protein is CASSQDNNQDTQY. From start to end, the CDR3 is CASSQDNNQDTQYF.

To note about this clone: The germline and genes are mouse ones. With the read ending 1 residue before the CDR3 end, the germline J gene is used to fill in that end. This sequence joins TRBV13-2 and TRBJ2-7, with D maybe TRBD2 (7 bases). Germline CDR1 reads NNHNN; CDR2 reads SYGAGS (reference sequence). The V and J ends lost 5 bases and 0 bases respectively, with 12 bases between them. The CDR3 contains 14 residues. CDR3 amino acids: CASGKGGSSYEQYF. The sequenced CDR3 bases are TGTGCCAGCGGAAAGGGGGGGAGCTCCTATGAACAGTAC.

In regard to this clone: The gene names here belong to mouse. The missing CDR3 end, 1 residue past where the read stops, is filled in from the germline J gene. The chain links TRBV13-2 to TRBJ2-5; 8 bases line up with TRBD2. V shed 0 bases, J shed 6 bases, and the junction held 6 bases outside the gene matches. Germline V lookup: CDR1 NNHNN, CDR2 SYGAGS (reference sequence). The CDR3 totals 15 residues. Here the CDR3 reads CASGDAWGGRDTQYF. The covered CDR3 bases are TGTGCCAGCGGTGATGCATGGGGGGGGCGGGACACCCAGTAC.